This note documents a single T cell receptor beta chain sequence. Assay: immunoSEQ multiplex PCR; the TCRdb copy retains only in-frame clones and omits some. Of about 380,000 clones in the sample, 96% were seen once. The CDR3 consists of 12 residues. Germline values: CDR1 SGHNT, CDR2 YENEEA. Germline trimming cut 5 bases from V and 9 bases from J; bases unmatched to any gene: 4. This sample stems from a study of shared clonotypes between healthy human individuals. The specimen sequenced was memory CD8+ T cells sorted from blood. The subset is: CD45RO+ cells pooled with CCR7-negative TemRA cells. The origin of this receptor is a man aged 25-40 years in good health. The gene calls are TRBV11-3 and TRBJ2-1; 7 bases fit TRBD2. The CDR3 DNA sequence: TGTGCCAGCAGCCTGGGACTAACTGAGCAGTTCTTC. It yields the protein CASSLGLTEQFF.